This entry lists 12 T cell receptor beta chains sequenced from one sample in a study of cytomegalovirus exposure and HLA in healthy donors. Vbeta (60) and Jbeta (13) primers were used in the PCR. Only in-frame clones appear in the TCRdb table, and some are missing; sequencing was by immunoSEQ multiplex PCR. In the table there are about 160,000 clones, about 77% of which are singletons. The sample was PBMCs. The receptors shown here come from a woman aged 50 to 65 in good health and CMV-seronegative.

The chain joins TRBV7-9 to TRBJ2-3, with a weak D call TRBD1 (5 bases). The CDR3 is 16 amino acids. V was pared by 2 bases and J by 4 bases, with 16 bases between. Germline values: CDR1 SEHNR, CDR2 FQNEAQ (reference sequence). The CDR3 region has the DNA TGTGCCAGCAGCTTACGGCTCCCGACAGAATCAGATACGCAGTATTTT. Translating it yields CASSLRLPTESDTQYF.

This sequence joins TRBV27 and TRBJ1-5; D unresolved. Germline-derived CDR1 and CDR2 are MNHEY and SMNVEV (reference sequence). The CDR3 has 14 amino acids. V dropped 5 bases and J dropped 5 bases, with 13 bases sitting between them. The CDR3 DNA is TGTGCCAGCAGTCCCGGCGGGTGGGATCAGCCCCAGCATTTT. Translating it yields CASSPGGWDQPQHF.

This clone occurred a few times. The rearrangement links TRBV7-9 to TRBJ1-1; 10 bases map to TRBD1. This CDR3 contains 14 residues. V was pared by 6 bases and J by 3 bases, with 4 bases of the junction left unmatched. Germline loops: CDR1 SEHNR, CDR2 FQNEAQ (reference sequence). The CDR3 DNA follows: TGTGCCAGCAGGTCAGGACAGGGGGACACTGAAGCTTTCTTT. Translating gives CASRSGQGDTEAFF.

This chain uses TRBV9 with TRBJ1-1, with 8 nucleotides matching TRBD1. Germline lookup yields CDR1 SGDLS and CDR2 YYNGEE. V dropped 4 bases and J dropped 1; count of bases not matched to a gene: 9. This CDR3 has 16 residues. Here the CDR3 DNA reads TGTGCCAGCAGCTCCGGGACAGGACTTTCGAACACTGAAGCTTTCTTT. It is translated as CASSSGTGLSNTEAFF.

V is TRBV12-5 and J is TRBJ2-5, with 9 bases identical to TRBD1. Trimming took 6 bases from V and 7 from J; bases not matched to a gene: 9. The CDR3 is 14 amino acids. Germline CDR1 and CDR2: LGHNT and FRNRAP. The CDR3, as DNA: TGTGCTAGTGGACGGACAGGGGCTGGGGGGACCCAGTACTTC. Protein: CASGRTGAGGTQYF. The full variable domain, rest sourced from reference TRBV12-5 and TRBJ2-5, is DARVTQTPRHKVTEMGQEVTMRCQPILGHNTVFWYRQTMMQGLELLAYFRNRAPLDDSGMPKDRFSAEMPDATLATLKIQPSEPRDSAVYFCASGRTGAGGTQYFGPGTRLLVL.

The chain employs TRBV5-8 and TRBJ2-2; D ambiguous. Trimming cost V 4 bases and J 5 bases, with 18 bases left between them. This CDR3 spans 16 amino acids. Germline V gene data show CDR1 as SGHTS and CDR2 as YDEGEE. The CDR3 nucleotides are TGTGCCAGCAGCAACGGCGTCCAACTAAGAACCGGGGAGCTGTTTTTT. This codes for CASSNGVQLRTGELFF.

This clone was recorded a few times. This chain joins TRBV6-1 and TRBJ2-7; TRBD1 aligns across 9 bases. The trim removed 0 bases at V and 9 bases at J, leaving 12 bases unmatched. This CDR3 comprises 16 residues. CDR1 and CDR2 (germline): MNHNS, SASEGT. CDR3 sequence: CASSEAGQGRGTGQYF. CDR3 nucleotides: TGTGCCAGCAGTGAAGCGGGACAGGGAAGGGGGACGGGGCAGTACTTC.

The chain employs TRBV27 and TRBJ2-5; D gene uncertain. The V gene's germline CDR1 is MNHEY and CDR2 SMNVEV (reference sequence). The CDR3 runs 14 residues. Trimming removed 5 bases from V and 7 bases from J, with 17 bases in between. The CDR3 spells CASSPRVNLWTQYF. Here the CDR3 DNA reads TGTGCCAGCAGTCCCCGCGTTAATCTTTGGACCCAGTACTTC.

This clone was seen a handful of times. This chain joins TRBV27 and TRBJ2-7, with 15 bases aligning to TRBD2. V shed 6 bases and J 3 bases; nucleotides not matched to a gene: 12. This CDR3 is 18 amino acids long. CDR1 MNHEY and CDR2 SMNVEV come from the germline V gene (reference sequence). CDR3 protein: CASSHSLGTSGRYYEQYF. The CDR3 region has the DNA TGTGCCAGCAGCCATTCCCTTGGGACTAGCGGGAGGTACTACGAGCAGTACTTC.

The chain carries TRBV7-2 and TRBJ2-7; 7 bases match TRBD2. The CDR3 is 15 amino acids. After removal of 5 bases from V and 4 bases from J, the junction contained 11 bases not matched to a gene. CDR1 is SGHTA and CDR2 is FQGNSA in the germline V gene. CDR3 bases: TGTGCCAGCAGCCCGGCTAGCGGTCCCCATTACGAGCAGTACTTC. It codes for CASSPASGPHYEQYF.

The rearrangement joins TRBV25-1 to TRBJ2-3; D possibly corresponds to TRBD2 (6 bases). Deletions cut 2 bases from V and 6 bases from J, with 18 bases between. CDR1 is MGHDK and CDR2 is SYGVNS in the germline V gene. This CDR3 comprises 16 residues. CDR3 in amino acids: CASSEDETGVADTQYF. The CDR3 nucleotides read TGTGCCAGCAGTGAAGATGAGACGGGAGTGGCGGATACGCAGTATTTT.

The gene calls are TRBV12-2 and TRBJ2-5; the table's D call, TRBD2, has no DNA check behind it. TRBV12-2 has pseudogene status. This CDR3 is built from 22 residues. CDR3 region: CASRLALWVLAGGNLNQETQYF. The CDR3 DNA reads TGTGCAAGTCGCTTAGCGTTGTGGGTTCTAGCGGGGGGGAACCTAAACCAAGAGACCCAGTACTTC.